The sequence of this T cell receptor beta chain was determined in a study of OX40 agonist ivuxolimab in advanced cancers. Study details: Prior checkpoint blockade (anti-PD-1, anti-PD-L1 or anti-CTLA-4) was permitted; over 30% had it. Study-wide findings and caveats: The antigen specificity of the peripheral T cells (those that were expanded) was not determined.

Per germline, CDR1 SGHTA and CDR2 FQGNSA. J lost 7 bases, V lost 4 bases, and 16 bases had no gene match. The CDR3 spans 16 residues. Sequenced by immunoSEQ multiplex PCR; TCRdb stores in-frame clones only, minus some. This repertoire shows fewer than 85,000 clones, just under 85% found once; its top ten account for around 2%. This clone was seen only once. Antigen unknown. The chain couples TRBV7-2 to TRBJ2-7; 7 bases are shared with TRBD2. Sequencing was performed on CD4+ or CD8+ T cells sorted from blood, taken in a trial of the OX40 agonist ivuxolimab. The clonotype originates from an adult with an advanced solid tumor such as melanoma, head and neck, liver or kidney cancer. CDR3 protein: CASSSTGTTVRGEQYF. CDR3 coding DNA: TGTGCCAGCAGCTCCACCGGGACTACCGTACGCGGGGAGCAGTACTTC.